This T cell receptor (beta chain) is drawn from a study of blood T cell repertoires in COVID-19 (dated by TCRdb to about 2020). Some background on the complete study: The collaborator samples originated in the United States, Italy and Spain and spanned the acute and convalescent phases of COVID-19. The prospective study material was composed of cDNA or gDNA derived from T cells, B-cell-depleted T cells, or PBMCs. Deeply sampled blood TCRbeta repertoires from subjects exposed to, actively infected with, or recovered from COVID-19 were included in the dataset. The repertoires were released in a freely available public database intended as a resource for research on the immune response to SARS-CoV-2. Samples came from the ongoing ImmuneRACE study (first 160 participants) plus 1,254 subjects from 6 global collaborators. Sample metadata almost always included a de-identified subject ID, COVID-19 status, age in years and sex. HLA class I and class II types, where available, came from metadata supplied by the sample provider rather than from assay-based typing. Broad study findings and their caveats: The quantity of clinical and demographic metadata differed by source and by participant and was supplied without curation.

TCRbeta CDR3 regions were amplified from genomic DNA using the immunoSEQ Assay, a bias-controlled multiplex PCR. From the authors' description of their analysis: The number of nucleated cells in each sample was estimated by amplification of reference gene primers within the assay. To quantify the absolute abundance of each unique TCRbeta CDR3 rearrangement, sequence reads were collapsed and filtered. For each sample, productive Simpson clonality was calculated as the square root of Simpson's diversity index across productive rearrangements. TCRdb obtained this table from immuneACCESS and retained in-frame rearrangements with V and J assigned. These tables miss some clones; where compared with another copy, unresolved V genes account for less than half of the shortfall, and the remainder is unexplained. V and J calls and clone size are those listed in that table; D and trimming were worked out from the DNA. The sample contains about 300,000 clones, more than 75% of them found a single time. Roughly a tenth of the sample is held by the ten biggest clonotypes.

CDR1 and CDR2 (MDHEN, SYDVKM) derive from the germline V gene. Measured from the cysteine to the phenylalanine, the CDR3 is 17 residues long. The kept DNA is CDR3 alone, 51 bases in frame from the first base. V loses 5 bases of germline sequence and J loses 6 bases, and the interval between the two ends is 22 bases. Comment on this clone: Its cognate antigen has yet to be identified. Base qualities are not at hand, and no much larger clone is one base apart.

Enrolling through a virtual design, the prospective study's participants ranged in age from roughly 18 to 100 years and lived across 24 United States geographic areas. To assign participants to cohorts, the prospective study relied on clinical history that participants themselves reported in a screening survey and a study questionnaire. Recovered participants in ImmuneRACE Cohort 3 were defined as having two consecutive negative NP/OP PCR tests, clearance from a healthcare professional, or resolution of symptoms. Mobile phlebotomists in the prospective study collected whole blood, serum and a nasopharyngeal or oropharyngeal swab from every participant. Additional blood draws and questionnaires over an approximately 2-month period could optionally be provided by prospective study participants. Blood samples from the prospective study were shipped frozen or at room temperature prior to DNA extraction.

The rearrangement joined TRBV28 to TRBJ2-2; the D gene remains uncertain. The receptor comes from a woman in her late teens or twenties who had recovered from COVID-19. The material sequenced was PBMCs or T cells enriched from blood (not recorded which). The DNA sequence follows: TGTGCCAGCAGTCCGGTAGCAAGGCGAACTATTGCCGGGGAGCTGTTTTTT. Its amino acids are CASSPVARRTIAGELFF.